The 15 T cell receptor beta chains below come from one sample, sequenced in a study of T cells in women clearing cervical HPV infection. This table comes from immunoSEQ multiplex PCR, and its TCRdb copy is limited to in-frame clones, with some not included. Its clone listing holds some 39,000 clones. Sequencing was done on a sample of blood buffy coat. Receptors were obtained from a woman aged 18 to 75 with a cervical HPV16 infection that either progressed to CIN3+ or cleared (not recorded which).

In the case of this clone: The read falls 3 residues short of the CDR3 end, and the missing part is taken from the germline J gene. This rearrangement joins TRBV18 to TRBJ1-5; D gene uncertain. V lost 3 bases to trimming and J lost 4 bases, with 10 bases between them. This CDR3 contains 14 residues. Germline V gives CDR1 KGHSH, CDR2 LQKENI. CDR3 sequence: CASSPAPKNQPQHF. The part of the CDR3 DNA that was read is TGTGCCAGCTCACCGGCTCCCAAGAATCAGCCC.

As to this clone: The read falls 3 residues short of the CDR3 end, and the missing part is taken from the germline J gene. The V gene is TRBV20-1, the J gene TRBJ2-5; weak D call: TRBD2 (5 bases). The germline gives CDR1 DFQATT, CDR2 SNEGSKA (reference sequence). CDR3 size: 12 residues. V lost 6 bases and J 4 bases, leaving 12 bases between the germline ends. The CDR3 DNA, read in part, is TGCAGTGCCCAGGCTAGCAGAGAGACC. Its translation: CSAQASRET. The whole CDR3 sequence reads CSAQASRETQYF.

On this clone itself: The read finishes 3 residues shy of the CDR3 end, and the germline J gene is used to complete it. The gene calls are TRBV19 and TRBJ1-1; no clear D gene. Germline lookup yields CDR1 LNHDA and CDR2 SQIVND (reference sequence). Trimming pared 3 bases from V and 7 bases from J, leaving 9 bases between. This CDR3 contains 12 residues. CDR3 DNA, as far as it was read: TGTGCCAGTAGTATGAGCCCATATGAA. Translation: CASSMSPYE. The whole CDR3 protein is CASSMSPYEAFF.

Remarks on this clone: The missing CDR3 end, 3 residues past where the read stops, is filled in from the germline J gene. The chain is built from TRBV20-1 and TRBJ2-7, with 8 bases identical to TRBD2. The J segment lost 0 bases and the V segment lost 0 bases, leaving 7 bases of the junction unmatched. The CDR3 has 16 residues. The germline gives CDR1 DFQATT, CDR2 SNEGSKA (reference sequence). CDR3 sequence: CSARDPLAGSSYEQYF. The sequenced CDR3 bases are TGCAGTGCTAGAGATCCGCTAGCGGGTAGCTCCTACGAG.

About this clone: Sequence at one end of the junction differs from germline and may be a read error. The DNA ends 3 residues before the CDR3 does, and the rest of the CDR3 is filled in from the germline J gene. The sample contains more than one DNA sequence encoding this CDR3. V gene TRBV30 combines with J gene TRBJ1-3; D remains ambiguous. The germline V gene has CDR1 GTSNPN and CDR2 SVGIG (reference sequence). CDR3 length: 14 amino acids. The CDR3 loop is CAWSLSRTGNTIYF. Incomplete CDR3 DNA: TGTGCCTGGAGCCTTTCGAGGACTGGAAACACT.

With regard to this clone: Read coverage stops 3 residues before the CDR3 terminus; the germline J gene supplies the remainder. This rearrangement joins TRBV20-1 to TRBJ2-5; D may be TRBD2 (5 bases). Germline V CDR1 and CDR2: DFQATT, SNEGSKA (reference sequence). This CDR3 comprises 14 residues. V lost 0 bases and J lost 5, with 13 bases in between. The CDR3 protein is CSARDRGAVETQYF. The covered CDR3 bases are TGCAGTGCTAGAGATCGGGGAGCGGTTGAGACC.

Note on this clone: Read coverage stops 3 residues before the CDR3 terminus; the germline J gene supplies the remainder. The rearrangement links TRBV19 to TRBJ1-2, with D possibly being TRBD1 (5 bases). The CDR3 loop spans 12 amino acids. In germline, CDR1 is LNHDA, CDR2 SQIVND (reference sequence). CDR3 loop: CASGDFVNDYTF. The CDR3 DNA, read in part, is TGTGCCAGTGGGGACTTCGTCAATGAC.

In regard to this clone: The read terminates 3 residues ahead of where the CDR3 ends, so the germline J gene completes it. V gene TRBV6-2 or TRBV6-3 combines with J gene TRBJ1-4; 7 bases are a match to TRBD1. The junction had 5 bases not matched to a gene; V was cut back by 6 bases and J by 7 bases. This CDR3 region has 13 residues. Germline loops: CDR1 MNHEY, CDR2 SVGEGT. This CDR3 reads CASSLGTVEKLFF. The sequenced part of the CDR3 DNA is TGTGCCAGCAGCCTCGGGACAGTTGAAAAA.

Partial CDR3 DNA: TGCAGCGTTGCTGACAGGGGGCTTCAA. Protein sequence: CSVADRGLQ. The full CDR3 protein is CSVADRGLQAFF. V is TRBV29-1 and J is TRBJ1-1; 10 nucleotides match TRBD1. The read ends 3 residues shy of where the CDR3 ends; the end is completed using the germline J gene. The CDR3 has 12 residues. CDR1 SQVTM and CDR2 ANQGSEA come from the germline V gene.

Worth noting for this clone: The read stops 3 residues short of the end of the CDR3; the missing end is completed from the germline J gene. The chain uses TRBV7-9 and TRBJ1-1; no clear D. This CDR3 spans 13 amino acids. Trimming cost V 5 bases and J 5 bases, with 12 bases left between them. Germline CDR1 is SEHNR and CDR2 is FQNEAQ (reference sequence). CDR3 DNA, as far as it was read: TGTGCCAGCAGCCAGAGAGTTGATACTGAA. It encodes CASSQRVDTE. The whole CDR3 sequence reads CASSQRVDTEAFF.

Comment on this clone: Sequencing ends 3 residues short of the CDR3 end; the germline J gene provides the rest. This chain uses TRBV20-1 with TRBJ1-1; TRBD1 is a possible D gene (5 bases). V was shortened by 1 base and J by 7 bases, with 16 bases between the two germline ends. This CDR3 region has 14 residues. Germline V lookup: CDR1 DFQATT, CDR2 SNEGSKA (reference sequence). CDR3 bases read: TGCAGTGCTAGAGGCCGGGGGGGGTGGAATGAA. Translated: CSARGRGGWNE. The entire CDR3 sequence reads CSARGRGGWNEAFF.

Worth noting for this clone: Read data end 3 residues before the CDR3 end; the end is taken from the germline J gene. V gene TRBV12-3 or TRBV12-4 combines with J gene TRBJ2-7; 15 nucleotides agree with TRBD2. The V gene end was trimmed by 5 bases and the J gene end by 4 bases; junction bases not matched to a gene: 9. The CDR3 extends over 17 amino acids. Partial CDR3 DNA: TGTGCCAGCAGTCCCGGGACTAGCGGGAGGCCCTCTTACGAG. The encoded protein is CASSPGTSGRPSYE. The whole CDR3 region reads CASSPGTSGRPSYEQYF.

In the case of this clone: The sequence runs out 3 residues before the end of the CDR3; the remainder is reconstructed from the germline J gene. The chain is built from TRBV10-3 and TRBJ2-1; 12 positions agree with TRBD2. This CDR3 contains 13 residues. With V trimmed by 11 bases and J by 7 bases, 6 bases remained unmatched. Germline CDR1 is ENHRY and CDR2 is SYGVKD. Incomplete CDR3 DNA: TGTGCCGCGGGACTAGCGGGCAGAAATGAG. This encodes CAAGLAGRNE. The entire CDR3 reads CAAGLAGRNEQFF.

Comments on this clone: The CDR3 end lies 3 residues beyond the end of the read and is filled in from the germline J gene. The chain carries TRBV5-5 and TRBJ1-2; D may be TRBD1 (6 bases). Germline loops: CDR1 SGHKS, CDR2 YYEKEE (reference sequence). There are 15 residues in the CDR3. V lost 0 bases and J 1 base, leaving 10 bases between the germline ends. The CDR3 bases that were read are TGTGCCAGCAGCTTGGTGACAGGAAATAACTATGGC. Residues: CASSLVTGNNYG. The whole CDR3 is CASSLVTGNNYGYTF.

Worth noting for this clone: Read coverage stops 3 residues before the CDR3 terminus; the germline J gene supplies the remainder. The J gene is TRBJ1-4, the V gene TRBV2, with D maybe TRBD1 (5 bases). This CDR3 region has 15 residues. In germline, CDR1 is SNHLY, CDR2 FYNNEI. The CDR3 spells CASRARGSGANVLFF. The CDR3 DNA, read in part, is TGTGCCAGCAGGGCTCGGGGGAGCGGGGCCAACGTA. The full variable domain, completed using reference TRBV2 and TRBJ1-4, is EPEVTQTPSHQVTQMGQEVILRCVPISNHLYFYWYRQILGQKVEFLVSFYNNEISEKSEIFDDQFSVERPDGSNFTLKIRSTKLEDSAMYFCASRARGSGANVLFFGSGTQLSVL.